Below are 12 T cell receptor beta chains sequenced from a single sample in a study of spatial heterogeneity in lung cancer. Study-level results: One measure, the expanded intratumoral alpha and beta TCR count, tracked tumor mutation counts.

Time point noted: sample taken at primary tumor resection. TCRdb passed the 5' RACE reads through MiXCR, listing each CDR3 protein once. The sample shows some 3,500 distinct CDR3 sequences, approximately 4.9% of them seen only once. Their antigen targets remain unknown. The sample was lung tumor tissue, taken at surgery. All receptors derive from a female donor with early-stage non-small cell lung cancer.

This sequence joins TRBV20-1 and TRBJ2-3; D ambiguous. V was pared by 0 bases and J by 0 bases, with 19 bases between. The CDR3 totals 18 residues. Per the germline V gene, CDR1 is DFQATT and CDR2 is SNEGSKA (reference sequence). The CDR3 is CSARDSGGAKRSTDTQYF. CDR3 sequence (DNA): TGCAGTGCTAGAGATTCGGGCGGAGCGAAGCGAAGCACAGATACGCAGTATTTT.

CDR3 nucleotide sequence: TGTGCCAGCAGTAAACGGGAGTCCTACGAGCAGTACTTC. It specifies CASSKRESYEQYF. The chain employs TRBV6-5 and TRBJ2-7, with D possibly TRBD2 on 6 matching bases. The germline V gene has CDR1 MNHEY and CDR2 SVGAGI. CDR3 length: 13 amino acids. The germline V and J ends were trimmed by 5 bases and 1 base, with 9 bases remaining between them.

This clonotype was detected many times. The rearrangement links TRBV5-1 to TRBJ1-1, with 7 bases matching TRBD1. Germline values: CDR1 SGHRS, CDR2 YFSETQ. The junction had 10 bases not matched to a gene; V was cut back by 4 bases and J by 4 bases. There are 15 residues in the CDR3. CDR3 amino acids: CASSPEDRRTTEAFF. The CDR3 DNA follows: TGCGCCAGCAGCCCCGAGGACAGGCGAACCACTGAAGCTTTCTTT.

V is TRBV3-1 and J is TRBJ2-5, with TRBD2 matching 8 bases. Germline V gene data show CDR1 as LGHDT and CDR2 as YNNKEL (reference sequence). The J segment lost 5 bases and the V segment lost 4 bases, leaving 21 bases of the junction unmatched. This CDR3 contains 19 residues. The CDR3 nucleotides are TGTGCCAGCAGCCCCCTAACCCAAGGGACTAGTATTGATTCGGAGACCCAGTACTTC. This sequence encodes CASSPLTQGTSIDSETQYF.

This clonotype is medium-sized in the sample. The chain links TRBV19 to TRBJ1-6; D is unclear. CDR1 and CDR2 (germline): LNHDA, SQIVND (reference sequence). This CDR3 has 13 amino acids. V dropped 7 bases and J dropped 10 bases, with 14 bases sitting between them. CDR3 loop: CASKQKTGSPLHF. In DNA, the CDR3 is TGTGCCAGTAAGCAGAAGACCGGCTCACCCCTCCACTTT.

By its share, this clonotype is medium-sized. The rearrangement uses TRBV20-1 and TRBJ2-2, with 7 bases identical to TRBD2. V was clipped by 2 bases and J by 1 base; unmatched bases: 1. This CDR3 region has 14 residues. In germline, CDR1 is DFQATT, CDR2 SNEGSKA (reference sequence). The CDR3 nucleotides read TGCAGTGCTAGAAAGCGGGGGAACACCGGGGAGCTGTTTTTT. Encoded protein: CSARKRGNTGELFF.

This clonotype qualifies as medium-sized. The J gene is TRBJ2-3, the V gene TRBV6-2 or TRBV6-3, with D maybe TRBD1 (5 bases). CDR1 and CDR2 (germline): MNHEY, SVGEGT. This CDR3 contains 15 residues. V gave up 5 bases and J gave up 0 bases, with 12 bases separating them. The CDR3 DNA follows: TGTGCCAGCAGTCACAGGATGGATAGCACAGATACGCAGTATTTT. It encodes CASSHRMDSTDTQYF.

This clonotype is medium-sized (0.01 to 0.1%) in the sample. The V and J genes are TRBV5-8 and TRBJ2-6; D is unresolved. The CDR3 covers 14 residues. V was clipped by 4 bases and J by 0 bases, with 5 bases between them. Germline loops: CDR1 SGHTS, CDR2 YDEGEE. The CDR3 loop is CASSRYSGANVLTF. In nucleotides, the CDR3 is TGTGCCAGCAGCCGTTACTCTGGGGCCAACGTCCTGACTTTC. The full variable domain, rest sourced from reference TRBV5-8 and TRBJ2-6, is EAGVTQSPTHLIKTRGQQATLRCSPISGHTSVYWYQQALGLGLQFLLWYDEGEERNRGNFPPRFSGRQFPNYSSELNVNALELEDSALYLCASSRYSGANVLTFGAGSRLTVL.

Sample share makes this clonotype medium-sized. This chain links TRBV6-4 with TRBJ2-2; D ambiguous. Germline-derived CDR1 and CDR2 are MRHNA and SNTAGT. V lost 6 bases, J lost 3 bases, and 11 bases lay in between. CDR3 length equals 14 residues. This chain's CDR3 is CASSEAPDTGELFF. CDR3 coding DNA: TGTGCCAGCAGCGAAGCCCCTGACACCGGGGAGCTGTTTTTT.

By sample share, this clonotype is large. The rearrangement links TRBV12-3 or TRBV12-4 to TRBJ1-1, with no clear D. Trimming removed 6 bases at V and 4 bases at J, with 9 bases between. The CDR3 contains 12 residues. The chain's CDR3 is CASSLKRTEAFF. The CDR3 DNA sequence: TGTGCCAGCAGCCTCAAACGCACTGAAGCTTTCTTT.

This clonotype is medium-sized. V gene TRBV24-1 combines with J gene TRBJ1-4; D might be TRBD1 (5 bases). Per the germline V gene, CDR1 is KGHDR and CDR2 is SFDVKD. V was pared by 12 bases and J by 0 bases, with 13 bases between. The length of the CDR3 is 14 residues. The CDR3 sequence: CASRTGATNEKLFF. CDR3 nucleotide sequence: TGTGCCTCCCGGACGGGGGCAACTAATGAAAAACTGTTTTTT.

The rearrangement uses TRBV4-3 and TRBJ1-4, with a tentative D call TRBD1 (5 bases). V was pared by 1 base and J by 7 bases, with 13 bases between. Germline V gene lookup returns CDR1 LGHNA and CDR2 YSLEER. This CDR3 is built from 15 residues. In DNA, the CDR3 is TGCGCCAGCAGCCAAGGTCAGGGTTCGGGTGAAAAACTGTTTTTT. Protein: CASSQGQGSGEKLFF.